The following is a T cell receptor beta chain sequence with its context. Its specificity is not known. This entry is derived from a study of cytomegalovirus exposure and HLA in healthy donors. 13 Jbeta primers and 60 Vbeta primers were used for the PCR. The method was immunoSEQ multiplex PCR; TCRdb's version includes in-frame clones alone and lacks a portion of them. Found here are about 120,000 clones, approximately 78% of them singletons; the top ten hold 22%. CDR1 and CDR2 from the germline V gene are MGHRA and YSYEKL. This CDR3 spans 18 amino acids. V lost 1 base to trimming and J lost 5 bases, with 23 bases between them. Findings and caveats of the study: Rarity held for most TCR sequences, but there were some public TCRs that occurred in many donors. The study assumed roughly uniform donor sequencing depth for presence/absence analyses.

The receptor's source is a man aged 30 to 39 in good health and CMV-seropositive. This rearrangement joins TRBV4-1 to TRBJ2-5, with D perhaps TRBD1 (6 bases). Sequenced material: PBMCs. CDR3 residues: CASSQGFPLQGVGETQYF. CDR3 nucleotide sequence: TGCGCCAGCAGCCAAGGATTCCCCTTACAGGGAGTGGGGGAGACCCAGTACTTC.